A single sample gave rise to the 8 T cell receptor beta chains below, sequenced in a study of T-cell reconstitution after alpha-beta-depleted transplantation in children. The TCRbeta library incorporated unique molecular identifiers. Each CDR3 protein is one row after TCRdb ran MiXCR on the PCR reads. In the table there are about 300,000 distinct CDR3 sequences, about 7.3% of which are singletons. Study-wide results and caveats: Counts and diversity of T cells one year after transplant came mostly from newly produced T cells.

Their antigens are not known. Sequenced material: peripheral blood, taken 360 days after TCRalphabeta/CD19-depleted stem cell transplant. These receptor sequences come from a female patient aged 2 to 10 who had a stem cell transplant for Fanconi anemia, so the T cells may come from the graft donor.

This rearrangement joins TRBV7-6 to TRBJ2-2; D unclear. Germline values: CDR1 SGHVS, CDR2 FNYEAQ. This CDR3 region has 12 residues. Trimming shortened V by 5 bases and J by 6 bases, and 7 bases separated the two germline ends. CDR3 amino acids: CASSPSAGELFF. CDR3 sequence (DNA): TGTGCCAGCAGCCCCTCAGCCGGGGAGCTGTTTTTT.

This clonotype appeared a few times. The rearrangement uses TRBV27 and TRBJ1-4, with unresolved D. The CDR3 has 14 residues. Trimming removed 6 bases from V and 1 base from J, with 9 bases in between. Per the germline V gene, CDR1 is MNHEY and CDR2 is SMNVEV (reference sequence). The DNA for the CDR3 is TGTGCCAGCAGCCCAGGAGGAACTAATGAAAAACTGTTTTTT. Translation gives CASSPGGTNEKLFF. Combining the CDR3 with reference TRBV27 and TRBJ1-4 gives the whole variable domain EAQVTQNPRYLITVTGKKLTVTCSQNMNHEYMSWYRQDPGLGLRQIYYSMNVEVTDKGDVPEGYKVSRKEKRNFPLILESPSPNQTSLYFCASSPGGTNEKLFFGSGTQLSVL.

The chain employs TRBV3-1 and TRBJ2-7; D call uncertain. Germline V lookup: CDR1 LGHDT, CDR2 YNNKEL (reference sequence). Trimming shortened V by 0 bases and J by 4 bases, and 13 bases separated the two germline ends. The CDR3 loop spans 15 amino acids. The CDR3 sequence: CASSQEPVTLYEQYF. The CDR3 coding sequence is TGTGCCAGCAGCCAAGAACCCGTAACCTTATACGAGCAGTACTTC.

This clonotype has only a few counts. V gene TRBV7-8 combines with J gene TRBJ1-3; 9 nucleotides match TRBD1. Germline loops: CDR1 SGHVS, CDR2 FQNEAQ. CDR3 length equals 16 residues. With 3 bases clipped from V and 1 base from J, the junction kept 4 bases outside the gene matches. The CDR3 is CASSLTGGGSGNTIYF. CDR3 coding DNA: TGTGCCAGCAGCTTGACAGGGGGAGGTTCTGGAAACACCATATATTTT. Full variable domain (remainder filled in from reference TRBV7-8 and TRBJ1-3): GAGVSQSPRYKVAKRGQDVALRCDPISGHVSLFWYQQALGQGPEFLTYFQNEAQLDKSGLPSDRFFAERPEGSVSTLKIQRTQQEDSAVYLCASSLTGGGSGNTIYFGEGSWLTVV.

This clonotype was detected only a few times. This chain links TRBV18 with TRBJ2-2; 8 bases are a match to TRBD1. The CDR3 is 16 residues long. Germline CDR1 KGHSH, CDR2 LQKENI. Trimming cost V 0 bases and J 0 bases; bases outside gene matches: 0. This CDR3 is CASSPPGQANTGELFF. The CDR3 region has the DNA TGTGCCAGCTCACCACCGGGACAGGCGAACACCGGGGAGCTGTTTTTT.

This clonotype has a count of ten or more. The chain combines TRBV2 with TRBJ1-1, with D uncertain. V lost 10 bases and J lost 5, with 11 bases in between. CDR1 is SNHLY, CDR2 FYNNEI, per germline. The CDR3 is made up of 11 amino acids. The CDR3 loop reads CATADLTEAFF. The CDR3 coding sequence is TGTGCCACCGCCGACCTGACTGAAGCTTTCTTT.

In this sample, this clonotype turned up a few times. CDR3 protein: CASLGIGGTGRYEQYF. The CDR3 DNA sequence: TGTGCCAGCCTTGGGATAGGCGGGACAGGGCGGTACGAGCAGTACTTC. This chain uses TRBV27 with TRBJ2-7; 9 bases agree with TRBD1. The CDR3 runs 16 residues. Germline-derived CDR1 and CDR2 are MNHEY and SMNVEV (reference sequence). Trimming took 8 bases from V and 4 from J; bases not matched to a gene: 15.

This clonotype was seen ten or more times. V and J are TRBV7-9 and TRBJ1-1; no clear D gene. The germline V gene encodes CDR1 SEHNR and CDR2 FQNEAQ (reference sequence). The ends were cut back, 4 bases at V and 1 base at J, with 7 bases in the middle. CDR3 length: 13 residues. CDR3 DNA sequence: TGTGCCAGCAGCTCAAAACCGAACACTGAAGCTTTCTTT. Translated: CASSSKPNTEAFF.